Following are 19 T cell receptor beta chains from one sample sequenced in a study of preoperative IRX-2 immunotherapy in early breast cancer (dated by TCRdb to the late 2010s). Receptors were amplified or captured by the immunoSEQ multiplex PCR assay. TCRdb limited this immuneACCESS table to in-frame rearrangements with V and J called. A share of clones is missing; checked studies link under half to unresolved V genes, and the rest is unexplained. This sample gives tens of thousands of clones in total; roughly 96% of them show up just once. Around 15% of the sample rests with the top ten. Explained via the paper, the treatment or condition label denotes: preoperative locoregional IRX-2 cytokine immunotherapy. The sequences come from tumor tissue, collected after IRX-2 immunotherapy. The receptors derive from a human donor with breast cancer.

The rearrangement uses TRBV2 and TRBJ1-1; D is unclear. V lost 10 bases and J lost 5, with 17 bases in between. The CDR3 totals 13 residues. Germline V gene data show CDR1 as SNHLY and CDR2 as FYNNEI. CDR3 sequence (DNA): TGTGCCACCGAGACAAGTGTCGAAACTGAAGCTTTCTTT. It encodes CATETSVETEAFF.

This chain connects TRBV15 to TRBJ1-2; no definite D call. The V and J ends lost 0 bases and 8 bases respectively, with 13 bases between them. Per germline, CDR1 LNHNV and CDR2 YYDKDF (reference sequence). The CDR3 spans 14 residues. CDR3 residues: CATSRDEAVHGYTF. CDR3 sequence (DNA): TGTGCCACCAGCAGAGATGAGGCAGTGCACGGCTACACCTTC.

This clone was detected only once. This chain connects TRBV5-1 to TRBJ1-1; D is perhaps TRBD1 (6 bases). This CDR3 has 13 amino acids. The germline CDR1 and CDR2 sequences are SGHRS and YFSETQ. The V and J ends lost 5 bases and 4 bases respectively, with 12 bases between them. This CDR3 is CASRTGQITEAFF. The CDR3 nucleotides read TGCGCCAGCAGGACCGGACAGATCACTGAAGCTTTCTTT.

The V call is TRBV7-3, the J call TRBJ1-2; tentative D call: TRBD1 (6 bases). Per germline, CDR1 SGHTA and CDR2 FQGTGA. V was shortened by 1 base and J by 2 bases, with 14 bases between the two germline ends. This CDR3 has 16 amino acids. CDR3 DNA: TGTGCCAGCAGCTTAATAGGAGGGACACAGAACTATGGCTACACCTTC. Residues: CASSLIGGTQNYGYTF.

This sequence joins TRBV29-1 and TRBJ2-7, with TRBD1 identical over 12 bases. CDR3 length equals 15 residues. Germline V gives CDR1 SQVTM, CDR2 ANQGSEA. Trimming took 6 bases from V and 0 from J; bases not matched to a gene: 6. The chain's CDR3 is CSVRTGQGASYEQYF. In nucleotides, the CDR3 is TGCAGCGTCAGGACGGGACAGGGGGCCTCCTACGAGCAGTACTTC.

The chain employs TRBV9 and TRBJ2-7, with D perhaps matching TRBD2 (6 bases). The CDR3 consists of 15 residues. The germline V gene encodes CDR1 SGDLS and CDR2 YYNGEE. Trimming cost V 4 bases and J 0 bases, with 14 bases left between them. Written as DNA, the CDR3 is TGTGCCAGCAGCCACGGCCTCGGGGGCTCCTACGAGCAGTACTTC. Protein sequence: CASSHGLGGSYEQYF.

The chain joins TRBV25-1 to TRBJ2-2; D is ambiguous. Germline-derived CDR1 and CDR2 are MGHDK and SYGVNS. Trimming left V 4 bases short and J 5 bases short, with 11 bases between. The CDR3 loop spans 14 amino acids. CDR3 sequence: CASSVSLTTGELFF. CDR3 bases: TGTGCCAGCAGTGTTTCGCTAACAACCGGGGAGCTGTTTTTT.

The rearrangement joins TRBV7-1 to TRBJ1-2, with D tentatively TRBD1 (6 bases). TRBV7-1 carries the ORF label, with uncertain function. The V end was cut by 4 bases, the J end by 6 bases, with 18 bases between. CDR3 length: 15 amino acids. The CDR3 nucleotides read TGTGCCAGCAGCTTCCAAGGGGGTATGGGGAATGGCTACACCTTC. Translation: CASSFQGGMGNGYTF.

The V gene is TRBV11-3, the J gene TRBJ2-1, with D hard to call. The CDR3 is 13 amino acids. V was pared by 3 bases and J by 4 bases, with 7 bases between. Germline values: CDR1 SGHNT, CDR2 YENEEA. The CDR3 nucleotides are TGTGCCAGCAGCTTCGACAATTACAATGAGCAGTTCTTC. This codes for CASSFDNYNEQFF.

The CDR3 is CASSSGWRGTDTQYF. CDR3 sequence (DNA): TGTGCCAGCAGTTCAGGTTGGCGGGGCACAGATACGCAGTATTTT. The rearrangement joins TRBV28 to TRBJ2-3, with D perhaps matching TRBD2 (5 bases). V was clipped by 4 bases and J by 1 base, with 12 bases between them. Germline lookup yields CDR1 MDHEN and CDR2 SYDVKM. The CDR3 sequence is 15 residues long.

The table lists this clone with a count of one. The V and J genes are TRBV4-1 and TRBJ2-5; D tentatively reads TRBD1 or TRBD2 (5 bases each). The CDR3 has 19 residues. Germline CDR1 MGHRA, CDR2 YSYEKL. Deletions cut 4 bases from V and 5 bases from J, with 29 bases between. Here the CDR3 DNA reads TGCGCCAGCAGCCCAGCATCTTTGTTGGCGGCTCTGTGGGGGGAGACCCAGTACTTC. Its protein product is CASSPASLLAALWGETQYF.

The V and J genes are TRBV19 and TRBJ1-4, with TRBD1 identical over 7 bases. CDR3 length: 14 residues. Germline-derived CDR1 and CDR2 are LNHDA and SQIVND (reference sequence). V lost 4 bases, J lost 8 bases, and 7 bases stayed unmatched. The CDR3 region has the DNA TGTGCCAGTAGTACCTACAGGGGTCGGGAAAAACTGTTTTTT. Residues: CASSTYRGREKLFF.

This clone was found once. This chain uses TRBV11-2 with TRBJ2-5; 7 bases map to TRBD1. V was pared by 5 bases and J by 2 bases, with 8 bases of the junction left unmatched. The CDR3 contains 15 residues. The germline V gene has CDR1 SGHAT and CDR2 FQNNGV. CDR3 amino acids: CASSLRTGIQETQYF. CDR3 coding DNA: TGTGCCAGCAGCCTGAGGACAGGTATACAAGAGACCCAGTACTTC.

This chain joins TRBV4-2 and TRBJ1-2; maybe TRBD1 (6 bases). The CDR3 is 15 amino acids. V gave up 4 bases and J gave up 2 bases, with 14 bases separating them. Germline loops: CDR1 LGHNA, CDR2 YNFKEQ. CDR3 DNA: TGTGCCAGCAGCCCTCCGATGGGGGCCAACTATGGCTACACCTTC. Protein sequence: CASSPPMGANYGYTF.

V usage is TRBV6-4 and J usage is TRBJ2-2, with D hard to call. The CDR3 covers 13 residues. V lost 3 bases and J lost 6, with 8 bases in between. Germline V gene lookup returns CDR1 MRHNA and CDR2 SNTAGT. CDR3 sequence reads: CASSEGFPGELFF. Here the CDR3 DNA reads TGTGCCAGCAGTGAGGGATTTCCCGGGGAGCTGTTTTTT.

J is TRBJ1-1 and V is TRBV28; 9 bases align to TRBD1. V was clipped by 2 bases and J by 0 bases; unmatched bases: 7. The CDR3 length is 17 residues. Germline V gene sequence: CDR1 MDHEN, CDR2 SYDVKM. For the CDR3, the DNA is TGTGCCAGCAGTTTAAGGGGGACAGGGAACATGAACACTGAAGCTTTCTTT. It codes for CASSLRGTGNMNTEAFF.

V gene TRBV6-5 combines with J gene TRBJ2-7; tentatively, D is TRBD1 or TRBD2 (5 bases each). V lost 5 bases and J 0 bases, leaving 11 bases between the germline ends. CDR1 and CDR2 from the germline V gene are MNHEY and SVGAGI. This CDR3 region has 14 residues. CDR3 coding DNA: TGTGCCAGCAGTCCATTAGGGACCTCCTACGAGCAGTACTTC. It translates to CASSPLGTSYEQYF.

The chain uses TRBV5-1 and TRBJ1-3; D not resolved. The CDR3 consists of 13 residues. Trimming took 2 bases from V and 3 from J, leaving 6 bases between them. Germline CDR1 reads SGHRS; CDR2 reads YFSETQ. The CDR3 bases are TGCGCCAGCAGCTTTTCGGATGGAAACACCATATATTTT. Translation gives CASSFSDGNTIYF.

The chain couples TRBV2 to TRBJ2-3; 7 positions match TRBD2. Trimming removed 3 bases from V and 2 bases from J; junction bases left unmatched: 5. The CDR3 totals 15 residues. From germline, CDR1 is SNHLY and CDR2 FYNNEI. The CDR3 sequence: CASSDWRGFTDTQYF. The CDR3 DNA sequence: TGTGCCAGCAGTGACTGGCGGGGGTTCACAGATACGCAGTATTTT.